This T cell receptor (beta chain) was documented in a study of blood T cells in healthy people across ages. Primed by a sample-barcoded 5' primer and a J-beta primer mix, a second PCR proceeded for roughly 7 to 11 cycles. TCRdb analysed the 5' RACE reads with MiXCR anew, one entry per CDR3 protein. This sample has roughly 830,000 distinct CDR3 sequences, with approximately 59% found just once. Material for sequencing was blood. The sequence came from a man between 25 and 39 years old in good health.

The CDR3 bases are TGTGCCAGCAGTGATCCACAGCCAGCCTACGAGCAGTACTTC. Residues: CASSDPQPAYEQYF. The chain has TRBV25-1 and TRBJ2-7; D is ambiguous. Trimming removed 3 bases from V and 2 bases from J, with 11 bases in between. CDR3 length: 14 residues. CDR1 is MGHDK and CDR2 is SYGVNS in the germline V gene.